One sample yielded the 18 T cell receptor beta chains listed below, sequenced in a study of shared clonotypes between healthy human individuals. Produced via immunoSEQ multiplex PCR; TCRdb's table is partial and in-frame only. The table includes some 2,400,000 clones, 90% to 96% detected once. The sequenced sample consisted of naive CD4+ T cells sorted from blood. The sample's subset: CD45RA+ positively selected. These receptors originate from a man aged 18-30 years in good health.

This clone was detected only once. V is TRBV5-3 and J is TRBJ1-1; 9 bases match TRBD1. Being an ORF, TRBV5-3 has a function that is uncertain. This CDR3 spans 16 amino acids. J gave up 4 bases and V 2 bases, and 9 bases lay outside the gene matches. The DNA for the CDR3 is TGTGCCAGAAGCTTTTCAGTCCAGACAGGGGGCACTGAAGCTTTCTTT. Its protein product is CARSFSVQTGGTEAFF.

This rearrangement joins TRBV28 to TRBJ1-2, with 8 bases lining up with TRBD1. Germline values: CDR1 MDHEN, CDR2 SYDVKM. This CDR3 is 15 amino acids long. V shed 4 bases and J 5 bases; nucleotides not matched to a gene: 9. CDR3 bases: TGTGCCAGCAGTTCGCCCGGACAGGGCAGGTATGGCTACACCTTC. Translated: CASSSPGQGRYGYTF.

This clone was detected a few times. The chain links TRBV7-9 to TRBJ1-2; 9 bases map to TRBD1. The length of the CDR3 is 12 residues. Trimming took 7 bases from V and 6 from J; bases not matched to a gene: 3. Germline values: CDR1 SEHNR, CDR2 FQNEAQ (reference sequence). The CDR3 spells CASTRTGDGYTF. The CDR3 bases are TGTGCCAGCACAAGGACAGGGGATGGCTACACCTTC.

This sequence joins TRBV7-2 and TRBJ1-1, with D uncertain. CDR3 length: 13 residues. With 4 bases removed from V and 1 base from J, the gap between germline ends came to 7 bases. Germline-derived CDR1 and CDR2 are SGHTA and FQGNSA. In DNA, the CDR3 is TGTGCCAGCAGCTCGACAAAGAACACTGAAGCTTTCTTT. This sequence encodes CASSSTKNTEAFF.

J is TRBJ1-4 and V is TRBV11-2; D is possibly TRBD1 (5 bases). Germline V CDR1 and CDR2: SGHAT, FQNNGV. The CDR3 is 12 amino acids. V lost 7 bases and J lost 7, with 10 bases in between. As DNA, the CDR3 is TGTGCCAGCACCGGGGACGGTGAAAAACTGTTTTTT. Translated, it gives CASTGDGEKLFF. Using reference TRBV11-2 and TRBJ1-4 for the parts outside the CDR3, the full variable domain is EAGVAQSPRYKIIEKRQSVAFWCNPISGHATLYWYQQILGQGPKLLIQFQNNGVVDDSQLPKDRFSAERLKGVDSTLKIQPAKLEDSAVYLCASTGDGEKLFFGSGTQLSVL.

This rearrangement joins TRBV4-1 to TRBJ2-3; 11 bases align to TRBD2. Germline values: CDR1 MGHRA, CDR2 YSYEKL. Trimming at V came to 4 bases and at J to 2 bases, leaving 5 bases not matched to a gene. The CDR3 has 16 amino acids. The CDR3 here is CASSLQGLAVTDTQYF. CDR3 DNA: TGCGCCAGCAGCCTCCAGGGACTAGCGGTCACAGATACGCAGTATTTT.

The DNA for the CDR3 is TGTGCCAGCAGCCCGGGGACATCACCCTACGAGCAGTACTTC. It translates to CASSPGTSPYEQYF. The gene calls are TRBV7-3 and TRBJ2-7; D is possibly TRBD1 (6 bases). V lost 5 bases and J lost 2, with 13 bases in between. The CDR3 loop spans 14 amino acids. Germline lookup yields CDR1 SGHTA and CDR2 FQGTGA.

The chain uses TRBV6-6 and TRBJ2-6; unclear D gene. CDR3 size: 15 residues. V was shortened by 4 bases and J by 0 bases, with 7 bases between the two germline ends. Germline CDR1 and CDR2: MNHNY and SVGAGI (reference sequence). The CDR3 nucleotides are TGTGCCAGCAGTTCGGCCCACTCTGGGGCCAACGTCCTGACTTTC. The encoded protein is CASSSAHSGANVLTF.

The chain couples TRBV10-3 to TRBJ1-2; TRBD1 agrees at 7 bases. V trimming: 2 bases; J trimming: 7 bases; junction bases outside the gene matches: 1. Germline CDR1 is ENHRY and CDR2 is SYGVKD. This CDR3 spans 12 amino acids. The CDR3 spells CAISETGAGYTF. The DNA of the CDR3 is TGTGCCATCAGTGAGACAGGGGCTGGCTACACCTTC.

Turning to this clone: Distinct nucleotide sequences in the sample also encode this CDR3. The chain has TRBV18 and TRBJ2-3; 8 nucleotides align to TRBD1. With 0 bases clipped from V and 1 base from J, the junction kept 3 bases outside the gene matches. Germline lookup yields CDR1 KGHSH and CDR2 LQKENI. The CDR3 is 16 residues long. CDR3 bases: TGTGCCAGCTCACCACCCGGACAGGGAGGCACAGATACGCAGTATTTT. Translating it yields CASSPPGQGGTDTQYF.

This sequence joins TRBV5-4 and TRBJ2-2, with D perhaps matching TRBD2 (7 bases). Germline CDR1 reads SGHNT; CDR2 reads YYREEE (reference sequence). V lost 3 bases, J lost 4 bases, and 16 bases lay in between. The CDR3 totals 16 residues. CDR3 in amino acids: CASSSPPRGGTGELFF. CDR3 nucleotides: TGTGCCAGCAGCTCCCCCCCGAGGGGGGGCACCGGGGAGCTGTTTTTT.

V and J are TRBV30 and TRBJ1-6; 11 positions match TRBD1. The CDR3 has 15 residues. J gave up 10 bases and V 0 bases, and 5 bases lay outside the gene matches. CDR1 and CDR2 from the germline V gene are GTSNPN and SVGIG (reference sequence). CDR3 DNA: TGTGCCTGGAGTGTACTACGGGACAGGGGGTCACCCCTCCACTTT. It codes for CAWSVLRDRGSPLHF. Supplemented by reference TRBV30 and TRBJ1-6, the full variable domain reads SQTIHQWPATLVQPVGSPLSLECTVEGTSNPNLYWYRQAAGRGLQLLFYSVGIGQISSEVPQNLSASRPQDRQFILSSKKLLLSDSGFYLCAWSVLRDRGSPLHFGNGTRLTVT.

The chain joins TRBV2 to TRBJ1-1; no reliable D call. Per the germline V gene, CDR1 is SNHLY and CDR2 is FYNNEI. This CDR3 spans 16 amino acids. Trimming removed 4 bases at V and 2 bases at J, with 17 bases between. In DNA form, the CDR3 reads TGTGCCAGCAGTGGACAAATGAAGGTTCCCAACACTGAAGCTTTCTTT. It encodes CASSGQMKVPNTEAFF.

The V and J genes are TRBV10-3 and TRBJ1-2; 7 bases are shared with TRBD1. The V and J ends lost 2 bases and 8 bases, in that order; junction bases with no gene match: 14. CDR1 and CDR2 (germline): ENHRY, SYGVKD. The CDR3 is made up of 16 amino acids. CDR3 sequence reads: CAISEPVARGVQGYTF. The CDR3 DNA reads TGTGCCATCAGTGAGCCTGTAGCCAGGGGGGTCCAAGGCTACACCTTC.

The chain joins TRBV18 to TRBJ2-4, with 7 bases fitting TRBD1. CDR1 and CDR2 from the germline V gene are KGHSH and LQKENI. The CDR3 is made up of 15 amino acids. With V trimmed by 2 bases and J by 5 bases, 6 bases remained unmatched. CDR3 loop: CASSPSRQGENIQYF. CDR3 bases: TGTGCCAGCTCACCATCAAGACAGGGAGAAAACATTCAGTACTTC.

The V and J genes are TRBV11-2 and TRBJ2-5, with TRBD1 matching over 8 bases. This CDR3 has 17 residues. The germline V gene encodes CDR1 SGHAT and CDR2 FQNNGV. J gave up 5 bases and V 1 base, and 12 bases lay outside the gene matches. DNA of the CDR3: TGTGCCAGCAGCTTAGTTTACAGGGGGGACCGGTTTGAGACCCAGTACTTC. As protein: CASSLVYRGDRFETQYF.

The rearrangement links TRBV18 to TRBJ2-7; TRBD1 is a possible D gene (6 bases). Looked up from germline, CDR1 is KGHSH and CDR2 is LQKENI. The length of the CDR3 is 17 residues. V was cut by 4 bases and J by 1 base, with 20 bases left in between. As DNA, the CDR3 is TGTGCCAGCTCACTATCCGGAGGTAGACAGGATTCCTACGAGCAGTACTTC. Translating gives CASSLSGGRQDSYEQYF.

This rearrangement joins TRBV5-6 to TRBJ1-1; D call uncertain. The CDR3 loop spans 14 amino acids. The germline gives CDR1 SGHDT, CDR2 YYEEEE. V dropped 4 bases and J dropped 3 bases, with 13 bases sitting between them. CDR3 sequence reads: CASSPDSGDTEAFF. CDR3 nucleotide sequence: TGTGCCAGCAGCCCCGACTCCGGGGACACTGAAGCTTTCTTT.